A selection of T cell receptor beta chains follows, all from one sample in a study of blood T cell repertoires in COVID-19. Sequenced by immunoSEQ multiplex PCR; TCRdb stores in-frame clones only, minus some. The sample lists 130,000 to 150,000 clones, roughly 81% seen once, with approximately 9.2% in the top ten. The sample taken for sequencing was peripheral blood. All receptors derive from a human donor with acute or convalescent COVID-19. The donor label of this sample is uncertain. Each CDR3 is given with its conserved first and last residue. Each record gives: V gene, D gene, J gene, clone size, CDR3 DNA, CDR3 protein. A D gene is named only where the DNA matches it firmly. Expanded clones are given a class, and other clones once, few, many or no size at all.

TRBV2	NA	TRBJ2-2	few	TGTGCCAGCAGTGTGGGTCAGGTCACCGGGGAGCTGTTTTTT	CASSVGQVTGELFF
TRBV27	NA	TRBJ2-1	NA	TGTGCCAGCAGCCCCCTCCAGTCCTACAATGAGCAGTTCTTC	CASSPLQSYNEQFF
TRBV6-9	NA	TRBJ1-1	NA	TGTGCCAGCAGTTTGGGAGAGATGAACACTGAAGCTTTCTTT	CASSLGEMNTEAFF
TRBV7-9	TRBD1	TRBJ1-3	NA	TGTGCCGGAGGACAGGGAGGAGGAAACACCATATATTTT	CAGGQGGGNTIYF
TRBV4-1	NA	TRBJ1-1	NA	TGCGCCAGCAGCCACCAGGGAGGCACTGAAGCTTTCTTT	CASSHQGGTEAFF
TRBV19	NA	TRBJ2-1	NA	TGTGCCAGTAGTCCTCGGGCCGGCGGAGGAGAGCAGTTCTTC	CASSPRAGGGEQFF
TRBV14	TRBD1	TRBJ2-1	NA	TGTGCCAGCAGCCAGGAGGACTTTTACAGGGGGGAGTACAATGAGCAGTTCTTC	CASSQEDFYRGEYNEQFF
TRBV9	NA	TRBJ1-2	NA	TGTGCCAGCAGGGGGCGAGCTTCACGTGGCTACACCTTC	CASRGRASRGYTF
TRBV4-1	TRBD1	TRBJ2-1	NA	TGCGCCAGCAGCCTTTTGGGACAGGGGTACAATGAGCAGTTCTTC	CASSLLGQGYNEQFF
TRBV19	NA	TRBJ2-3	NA	TGTGCCAGTAGTGAGGGACACGAAAGCACAGATACGCAGTATTTT	CASSEGHESTDTQYF
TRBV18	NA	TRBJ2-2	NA	TGTGCCAGCTCACCAGACAGCTTAATTACCGGGGAGCTGTTTTTT	CASSPDSLITGELFF
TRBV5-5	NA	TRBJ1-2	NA	TGTGCCAGCAGCTTTATGGGGGCGGATGGCTACACCTTC	CASSFMGADGYTF
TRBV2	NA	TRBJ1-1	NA	TGTGCCAGCAGTGAGGAGGGGAACACTGAAGCTTTCTTT	CASSEEGNTEAFF
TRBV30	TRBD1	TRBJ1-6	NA	TGTGCCTGGGCAACGGACAGGGGGACCTTACCCCTCCACTTT	CAWATDRGTLPLHF
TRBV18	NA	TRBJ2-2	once	TGTGCCAGCTCACCAAGCGGTGGACTCAGGAGCACCGGGGAGCTGTTTTTT	CASSPSGGLRSTGELFF
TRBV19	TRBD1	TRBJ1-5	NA	TGTGCCAGTAGACAGGGGGCCCAGCCCCAGCATTTT	CASRQGAQPQHF
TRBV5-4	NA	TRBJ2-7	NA	TGTGCCAGCAGCTTGGATACCAGTTCCTACGAGCAGTACTTC	CASSLDTSSYEQYF
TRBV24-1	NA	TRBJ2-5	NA	TGTGCCACCAGCAATTTGAGGGAGAGGACCCAGTACTTC	CATSNLRERTQYF
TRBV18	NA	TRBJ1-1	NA	TGTGCCAGCTCACCACACTCCTCCGGTACGAACACTGAAGCTTTCTTT	CASSPHSSGTNTEAFF
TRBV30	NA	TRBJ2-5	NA	TGTGCCTGGAGTAAGGGGAACGGAGAGACCCAGTACTTC	CAWSKGNGETQYF
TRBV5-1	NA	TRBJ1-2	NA	TGCGCCAGCAGCTTGGCGGGTCGGGCTAACTATGGCTACACCTTC	CASSLAGRANYGYTF
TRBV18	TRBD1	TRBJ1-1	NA	TGTGCCAGCTCCCCGTATCCGGGACAGCTAATGAACACTGAAGCTTTCTTT	CASSPYPGQLMNTEAFF
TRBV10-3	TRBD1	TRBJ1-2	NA	TGTGCCACCTGGAGACAGGGGACTAACTATGGCTACACCTTC	CATWRQGTNYGYTF
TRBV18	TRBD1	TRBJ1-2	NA	TGTGCCAGCTCGCGGGACAGCCTTCCTATAAATGGCTACACCTTC	CASSRDSLPINGYTF
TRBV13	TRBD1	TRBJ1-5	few	TGTGCCAGCAGCTTACAGGGGGCGAGTCAGCCCCAGCATTTT	CASSLQGASQPQHF
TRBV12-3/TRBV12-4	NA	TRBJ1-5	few	TGTGCCAGCAGCGCCGGGGGCAATCAGCCCCAGCATTTT	CASSAGGNQPQHF
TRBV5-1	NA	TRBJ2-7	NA	TGCGCCAGCAGCTTAGGGGGGCGGGAGTACGAGCAGTACTTC	CASSLGGREYEQYF
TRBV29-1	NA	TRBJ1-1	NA	TGCAGCGGGATCCCGACAGATGAAGCTTTCTTT	CSGIPTDEAFF
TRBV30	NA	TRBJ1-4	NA	TGTGCCTGGAGTGATCGGAGGGTTAATGAAAAACTGTTTTTT	CAWSDRRVNEKLFF
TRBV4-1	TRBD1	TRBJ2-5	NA	TGCGCCAGCAGCCCTCCGTTGACAGGGCAAGAGACCCAGTACTTC	CASSPPLTGQETQYF
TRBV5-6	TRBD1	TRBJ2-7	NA	TGTGCCAGCAGCGCCGGGACAGGGAGCTACGAGCAGTACTTC	CASSAGTGSYEQYF
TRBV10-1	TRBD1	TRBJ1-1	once	TGCGCCAGCTCCCCACAGGGGTTGGCTGAAGCTTTCTTT	CASSPQGLAEAFF
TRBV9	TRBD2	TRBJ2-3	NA	TGTGCCAGCAGCTCCCCGCTCGGCGGGGGGGGGATCACAGATACGCAGTATTTT	CASSSPLGGGGITDTQYF
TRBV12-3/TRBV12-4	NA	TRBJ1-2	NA	TGTGCCAGCAGTTTCAACTTAAACTATGGCTACACCTTC	CASSFNLNYGYTF
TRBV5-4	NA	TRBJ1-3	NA	TGTGCCAGCAGCCACACTTGGGGGGACACCATATATTTT	CASSHTWGDTIYF
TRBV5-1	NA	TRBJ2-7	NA	TGCGCCAGCGCGAGGGACACAACCTACGAGCAGTACTTC	CASARDTTYEQYF
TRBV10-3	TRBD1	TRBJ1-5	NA	TGTGCCATCAGTTTGACAGGGGGAAATCAGCCCCAGCATTTT	CAISLTGGNQPQHF
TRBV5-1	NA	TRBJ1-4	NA	TGCGCCAGCAGCTTGGAATGGAGTAATGAAAAACTGTTTTTT	CASSLEWSNEKLFF